This T cell receptor beta chain was identified during a study of T cells after yellow fever vaccination. CDR1 LGHDT and CDR2 YNNKEL come from the germline V gene (reference sequence). Trimming pared 2 bases from V and 5 bases from J, leaving 9 bases between. This CDR3 spans 13 amino acids. UMIs and a universal primer site were added when TCR cDNA was made by 5'RACE template switching. TCRdb re-analysed the 5' RACE reads in MiXCR, keeping a single row per CDR3 protein. The data contain around 120,000 distinct CDR3 sequences, approximately 7.1% of them seen just once; the ten biggest clones take up approximately 2.7%. This clonotype was detected many times.

The chain couples TRBV3-1 to TRBJ1-1; D is unresolved. The sample here was CD4+ T cells sorted from PBMCs, taken about 41 days after the first yellow fever vaccination. This TCR came from a man younger than 30 who received the YFV17D yellow fever vaccine. As DNA, the CDR3 is TGTGCCAGCAGCCAACAAGGGAATACTGAAGCTTTCTTT. The encoded protein is CASSQQGNTEAFF.